Following are 31 T cell receptor beta chains from one sample sequenced in a study of shared clonotypes between healthy human individuals (dated by TCRdb to between 2020 and 2021). CD8 naive samples were obtained by positive selection for CCR7 among CD45RO-negative cells, yielding a CD45RA+CCR7+ population from which TemRA cells were excluded. Library construction relied on the immunoSEQ multiplex PCR assay. Held by TCRdb, this immuneACCESS table contains in-frame sequences only and omits some clones. Under half of the omission traces to an unresolved V gene where checked; the cause of the rest is unknown. Across this sample there are about 2 million clones, with about 95% seen only once. The ten largest clones take up less than 1.5% of the sample. The sequenced sample was naive CD8+ T cells sorted from blood. The cell subset or site tag for this specimen amounts to: CD45RA+CCR7+. The receptors shown here come from a man between 18 and 35 years old in good health.

The chain joins TRBV27 to TRBJ2-3; the D is unclear. The germline V gene encodes CDR1 MNHEY and CDR2 SMNVEV (reference sequence). Deletions cut 4 bases from V and 0 bases from J, with 5 bases between. The CDR3 is 13 amino acids. Here the CDR3 DNA reads TGTGCCAGCAGTTGGGCTAGCACAGATACGCAGTATTTT. It codes for CASSWASTDTQYF.

The rearrangement links TRBV5-4 to TRBJ2-1; tentative D call: TRBD2 (7 bases). Trimming took off 2 bases at V and 5 bases at J, with 14 bases between the two ends. From germline, CDR1 is SGHNT and CDR2 YYREEE (reference sequence). This CDR3 has 15 amino acids. The CDR3 DNA sequence: TGTGCCAGCAGCTTTGTTGCGGGGGCTGACAATGAGCAGTTCTTC. Its translation is CASSFVAGADNEQFF.

The V and J genes are TRBV25-1 and TRBJ1-1; D is perhaps TRBD1 (5 bases). The CDR3 totals 15 residues. The V and J ends lost 0 bases and 4 bases respectively, with 12 bases between them. In germline, CDR1 is MGHDK, CDR2 SYGVNS. The CDR3 spells CASSEYGDGGTEAFF. The CDR3 DNA reads TGTGCCAGCAGTGAATATGGCGACGGGGGCACTGAAGCTTTCTTT.

The chain recombines TRBV19 with TRBJ2-7; 12 bases map to TRBD1. CDR1 LNHDA and CDR2 SQIVND come from the germline V gene (reference sequence). V gave up 4 bases and J gave up 3 bases; unmatched junction bases: 13. This CDR3 region has 18 residues. The CDR3 DNA is TGTGCCAGTAGTAATCGATGGGGACAGGGGGCTTTCGACTACGAGCAGTACTTC. Translation gives CASSNRWGQGAFDYEQYF. The full variable domain, with the rest looked up from reference TRBV19 and TRBJ2-7, is DGGITQSPKYLFRKEGQNVTLSCEQNLNHDAMYWYRQDPGQGLRLIYYSQIVNDFQKGDIAEGYSVSREKKESFPLTVTSAQKNPTAFYLCASSNRWGQGAFDYEQYFGPGTRLTVT.

This chain connects TRBV7-3 to TRBJ2-7; the match to TRBD2 covers 8 bases. The V gene end was trimmed by 2 bases and the J gene end by 4 bases; junction bases not matched to a gene: 7. The CDR3 is 15 amino acids. The germline gives CDR1 SGHTA, CDR2 FQGTGA. CDR3 coding DNA: TGTGCCAGCAGCTTAGCGGGGGGCCCTAAGTACGAGCAGTACTTC. This codes for CASSLAGGPKYEQYF. Drawing the rest from reference TRBV7-3 and TRBJ2-7, the complete variable domain is GAGVSQTPSNKVTEKGKYVELRCDPISGHTALYWYRQSLGQGPEFLIYFQGTGAADDSGLPNDRFFAVRPEGSVSTLKIQRTERGDSAVYLCASSLAGGPKYEQYFGPGTRLTVT.

J is TRBJ2-1 and V is TRBV6-1; 12 bases are shared with TRBD2. CDR3 size: 16 residues. The V segment lost 4 bases and the J segment 7 bases; nucleotides outside the gene matches: 8. Germline V gene data show CDR1 as MNHNS and CDR2 as SASEGT. CDR3 sequence reads: CASSGDLAGGLNEQFF. CDR3 nucleotide sequence: TGTGCCAGCAGTGGGGACCTAGCGGGAGGGCTAAATGAGCAGTTCTTC.

This chain connects TRBV6-5 to TRBJ2-2; the D gene is possibly TRBD2 (5 bases). Germline assignment: CDR1 MNHEY and CDR2 SVGAGI. The CDR3 is made up of 12 amino acids. V gave up 10 bases and J gave up 6 bases, with 12 bases separating them. This chain's CDR3 is CAIRGRAGELFF. Written as DNA, the CDR3 is TGTGCCATCCGGGGTCGGGCCGGGGAGCTGTTTTTT.

V is TRBV5-4 and J is TRBJ1-2; D gene ambiguous. The CDR3 consists of 13 residues. V lost 2 bases and J 3 bases, leaving 8 bases between the germline ends. CDR1 is SGHNT, CDR2 YYREEE, per germline (reference sequence). This CDR3 reads CASSFNGDYGYTF. The DNA for the CDR3 is TGTGCCAGCAGCTTTAATGGAGACTATGGCTACACCTTC.

The chain links TRBV30 to TRBJ1-4; D unclear. The V gene lost 7 bases and the J gene lost 5 bases, with 14 bases spanning the gap. Germline loops: CDR1 GTSNPN, CDR2 SVGIG (reference sequence). This CDR3 spans 13 amino acids. The CDR3 loop is CAYERVHNEKLFF. In DNA, the CDR3 is TGTGCCTACGAAAGGGTTCACAATGAAAAACTGTTTTTT.

The chain recombines TRBV28 with TRBJ1-2; D might be TRBD1 (5 bases). Trimming left V 3 bases short and J 4 bases short, with 15 bases between. The CDR3 sequence is 15 residues long. CDR1 MDHEN and CDR2 SYDVKM come from the germline V gene. The CDR3 region is CASSFADTGIYGYTF. Here the CDR3 DNA reads TGTGCCAGCAGTTTCGCGGACACCGGAATCTATGGCTACACCTTC.

The CDR3 region has the DNA TGTGCCAGCAGCTTAGGCAACGGGGGCTCCTACGAGCAGTACTTC. Protein: CASSLGNGGSYEQYF. The gene calls are TRBV7-2 and TRBJ2-7; a weak D match, TRBD2 (6 bases). The CDR3 has 15 amino acids. The V gene's germline CDR1 is SGHTA and CDR2 FQGNSA. V was trimmed by 1 base and J by 0 bases, leaving 10 bases between them. The entire variable domain, with the rest obtained from reference TRBV7-2 and TRBJ2-7, is as follows: GAGVSQSPSNKVTEKGKDVELRCDPISGHTALYWYRQSLGQGLEFLIYFQGNSAPDKSGLPSDRFSAERTGGSVSTLTIQRTQQEDSAVYLCASSLGNGGSYEQYFGPGTRLTVT.

This rearrangement joins TRBV13 to TRBJ1-3, with TRBD1 matching over 10 bases. J gave up 4 bases and V 5 bases, and 11 bases lay outside the gene matches. The CDR3 runs to 17 residues. Germline V gives CDR1 PRHDT, CDR2 FYEKMQ (reference sequence). This chain's CDR3 is CASSPRRTGGPGNTIYF. DNA of the CDR3: TGTGCCAGCAGCCCCCGGAGGACAGGGGGTCCAGGAAACACCATATATTTT.

The chain employs TRBV9 and TRBJ1-4, with 10 bases fitting TRBD1. The CDR3 length is 14 residues. Germline loops: CDR1 SGDLS, CDR2 YYNGEE. V dropped 7 bases and J dropped 3; count of bases not matched to a gene: 3. DNA of the CDR3: TGTGCCAGCGGACAGGGGGATTCTAATGAAAAACTGTTTTTT. It is translated as CASGQGDSNEKLFF.

The chain links TRBV10-3 to TRBJ2-7, with D unclear. The V gene lost 5 bases and the J gene lost 1 base, with 9 bases spanning the gap. CDR3 length: 13 amino acids. CDR1 ENHRY and CDR2 SYGVKD come from the germline V gene. CDR3 DNA sequence: TGTGCCATCAGTTCGGACGGTTCCTACGAGCAGTACTTC. Encoded protein: CAISSDGSYEQYF.

The chain is built from TRBV28 and TRBJ1-5; 7 bases map to TRBD1. V was clipped by 3 bases and J by 7 bases; unmatched bases: 6. Per germline, CDR1 MDHEN and CDR2 SYDVKM. CDR3 length: 14 residues. This chain's CDR3 is CASSFLGGAQPQHF. The CDR3 DNA follows: TGTGCCAGCAGTTTTTTAGGGGGCGCGCAGCCCCAGCATTTT. The whole variable domain, filled in from reference TRBV28 and TRBJ1-5, reads DVKVTQSSRYLVKRTGEKVFLECVQDMDHENMFWYRQDPGLGLRLIYFSYDVKMKEKGDIPEGYSVSREKKERFSLILESASTNQTSMYLCASSFLGGAQPQHFGDGTRLSIL.

The chain uses TRBV27 and TRBJ2-2, with TRBD2 matching 9 bases. Germline loops: CDR1 MNHEY, CDR2 SMNVEV (reference sequence). V shed 3 bases and J 0 bases; nucleotides not matched to a gene: 2. CDR3 length equals 16 residues. The CDR3 DNA is TGTGCCAGCAGTTTCCTAGCGGGACCGAACACCGGGGAGCTGTTTTTT. Encoded protein: CASSFLAGPNTGELFF.

The rearrangement links TRBV4-1 to TRBJ2-7, with TRBD2 as a possible D gene (7 bases). Germline V gene sequence: CDR1 MGHRA, CDR2 YSYEKL. This CDR3 region has 15 residues. The V and J ends lost 3 bases and 3 bases respectively, with 15 bases between them. Here the CDR3 DNA reads TGCGCCAGCAGCCAGCAAGGGGGGGGCCGCTACGAGCAGTACTTC. Its translation: CASSQQGGGRYEQYF.

This chain joins TRBV11-2 and TRBJ2-7; 7 bases map to TRBD2. Germline V gives CDR1 SGHAT, CDR2 FQNNGV. The CDR3 is 15 amino acids. The trim removed 3 bases at V and 1 base at J, leaving 6 bases unmatched. The CDR3 is CASSLGGSGSYEQYF. The CDR3 region has the DNA TGTGCCAGCAGCTTGGGAGGGAGCGGGTCCTACGAGCAGTACTTC. Combining the CDR3 with reference TRBV11-2 and TRBJ2-7 gives the whole variable domain EAGVAQSPRYKIIEKRQSVAFWCNPISGHATLYWYQQILGQGPKLLIQFQNNGVVDDSQLPKDRFSAERLKGVDSTLKIQPAKLEDSAVYLCASSLGGSGSYEQYFGPGTRLTVT.

The chain couples TRBV19 to TRBJ1-5; D not resolved. This CDR3 region has 13 residues. The ends were cut back, 5 bases at V and 9 bases at J, with 14 bases in the middle. Germline V gene data show CDR1 as LNHDA and CDR2 as SQIVND (reference sequence). CDR3 DNA sequence: TGTGCCAGTAGTTCCCGTCTCCATGGGCCCCAGCATTTT. Protein sequence: CASSSRLHGPQHF.

The V and J genes are TRBV7-8 and TRBJ2-1; TRBD2 matches 8 bases. This CDR3 comprises 15 residues. The trim removed 4 bases at V and 8 bases at J, leaving 10 bases unmatched. CDR1 is SGHVS and CDR2 is FQNEAQ in the germline V gene. Here the CDR3 reads CASSWSGSSIDEQFF. The CDR3 coding sequence is TGTGCCAGCAGCTGGAGCGGGAGTTCAATCGATGAGCAGTTCTTC. Variable domain in full (rest from reference TRBV7-8 and TRBJ2-1): GAGVSQSPRYKVAKRGQDVALRCDPISGHVSLFWYQQALGQGPEFLTYFQNEAQLDKSGLPSDRFFAERPEGSVSTLKIQRTQQEDSAVYLCASSWSGSSIDEQFFGPGTRLTVL.

V gene TRBV23-1 combines with J gene TRBJ1-4, with a possible D match to TRBD1 (6 bases). TRBV23-1 is placed among ORFs of uncertain function. Trimming removed 5 bases at V and 8 bases at J, with 15 bases between. The CDR3 totals 14 residues. CDR3 DNA sequence: TGCGCCAGCAGTTCCAGGGGACGGAGGGAAAAACTGTTTTTT. Its translation is CASSSRGRREKLFF.

This clone was counted a few times. Other DNA sequences from this sample encode an identical CDR3 as well. The CDR3 DNA reads TGTGCCAGCAGCTTGGGACAGGTCTACGAGCAGTACTTC. Amino acid sequence: CASSLGQVYEQYF. The chain couples TRBV5-6 to TRBJ2-7; a weak D match, TRBD1 (6 bases). CDR1 SGHDT and CDR2 YYEEEE come from the germline V gene. V gave up 0 bases and J gave up 3 bases, with 7 bases separating them. CDR3 length: 13 residues. Supplemented by reference TRBV5-6 and TRBJ2-7, the full variable domain reads DAGVTQSPTHLIKTRGQQVTLRCSPKSGHDTVSWYQQALGQGPQFIFQYYEEEERQRGNFPDRFSGHQFPNYSSELNVNALLLGDSALYLCASSLGQVYEQYFGPGTRLTVT.

Only a few counts were recorded for this clone. This rearrangement joins TRBV5-6 to TRBJ2-7; D is unresolved. Germline lookup yields CDR1 SGHDT and CDR2 YYEEEE. This CDR3 comprises 14 residues. V lost 4 bases to trimming and J lost 1 base, with 12 bases between them. CDR3 DNA sequence: TGTGCCAGCAGCCAATATCTCTTATCCTACGAGCAGTACTTC. Protein: CASSQYLLSYEQYF.

CDR3 sequence reads: CASRFLTSGKGELFF. Here the CDR3 DNA reads TGTGCAAGTCGCTTCCTGACTAGCGGGAAGGGGGAGCTGTTTTTT. The genes are TRBV12-2 and TRBJ2-2; the table's D call, TRBD2, was not checked against the DNA. TRBV12-2 is a listed pseudogene. The CDR3 consists of 15 residues.

The genes are TRBV19 and TRBJ2-3; the D is unclear. Germline CDR1 LNHDA, CDR2 SQIVND (reference sequence). The CDR3 is made up of 11 amino acids. V was clipped by 3 bases and J by 6 bases, with 4 bases between them. Here the CDR3 reads CASSMLDTQYF. In DNA, the CDR3 is TGTGCCAGTAGTATGTTGGATACGCAGTATTTT.

This chain links TRBV6-5 with TRBJ2-3, with D perhaps TRBD2 (6 bases). V lost 2 bases and J 0 bases, leaving 9 bases between the germline ends. Germline CDR1 reads MNHEY; CDR2 reads SVGAGI. The CDR3 totals 15 residues. Here the CDR3 reads CASSYLASSTDTQYF. The CDR3 DNA sequence: TGTGCCAGCAGTTACCTAGCGTCTAGCACAGATACGCAGTATTTT.

The V and J genes are TRBV19 and TRBJ2-1; TRBD1 is a possible D gene (5 bases). The V and J ends lost 5 bases and 4 bases respectively, with 12 bases between them. The length of the CDR3 is 14 residues. CDR1 and CDR2 (germline): LNHDA, SQIVND (reference sequence). The CDR3 nucleotides are TGTGCCAGTAGTCCCACAGGAATTTACAATGAGCAGTTCTTC. Protein: CASSPTGIYNEQFF.

Only one count was recorded for this clone. CDR3 in DNA: TGTGCCAGCACCAATCAGGGGTTCGGGGAGCTGTTTTTT. It is translated as CASTNQGFGELFF. V and J are TRBV6-5 and TRBJ2-2; D is perhaps TRBD1 (6 bases). V dropped 7 bases and J dropped 7 bases, with 13 bases sitting between them. Germline V gene sequence: CDR1 MNHEY, CDR2 SVGAGI. The CDR3 length is 13 residues.

V is TRBV5-6 and J is TRBJ2-2; TRBD2 matches at 9 bases. There are 15 residues in the CDR3. V lost 7 bases to trimming and J lost 5 bases; unmatched junction nucleotides: 9. Germline V lookup: CDR1 SGHDT, CDR2 YYEEEE. The DNA for the CDR3 is TGTGCCAGCGCCTTGGGCGGGAGGGCAACCGGGGAGCTGTTTTTT. It codes for CASALGGRATGELFF. The entire variable domain, with the rest obtained from reference TRBV5-6 and TRBJ2-2, is as follows: DAGVTQSPTHLIKTRGQQVTLRCSPKSGHDTVSWYQQALGQGPQFIFQYYEEEERQRGNFPDRFSGHQFPNYSSELNVNALLLGDSALYLCASALGGRATGELFFGEGSRLTVL.

The CDR3 DNA is TGTGCCAGCAGTCAATCACCAACTTCCTACGAGCAGTACTTC. It codes for CASSQSPTSYEQYF. The genes are TRBV2 and TRBJ2-7; D unresolved. Trimming removed 5 bases from V and 1 base from J, with 12 bases in between. CDR3 length: 14 amino acids. CDR1 SNHLY and CDR2 FYNNEI come from the germline V gene.

The V call is TRBV13, the J call TRBJ2-1, with D perhaps matching TRBD2 (6 bases). The CDR3 spans 16 residues. V lost 4 bases and J lost 2, with 15 bases in between. Looked up from germline, CDR1 is PRHDT and CDR2 is FYEKMQ (reference sequence). The chain's CDR3 is CASSSRGAGAYNEQFF. The CDR3 DNA reads TGTGCCAGCAGCTCCCGCGGGGCAGGAGCCTACAATGAGCAGTTCTTC.